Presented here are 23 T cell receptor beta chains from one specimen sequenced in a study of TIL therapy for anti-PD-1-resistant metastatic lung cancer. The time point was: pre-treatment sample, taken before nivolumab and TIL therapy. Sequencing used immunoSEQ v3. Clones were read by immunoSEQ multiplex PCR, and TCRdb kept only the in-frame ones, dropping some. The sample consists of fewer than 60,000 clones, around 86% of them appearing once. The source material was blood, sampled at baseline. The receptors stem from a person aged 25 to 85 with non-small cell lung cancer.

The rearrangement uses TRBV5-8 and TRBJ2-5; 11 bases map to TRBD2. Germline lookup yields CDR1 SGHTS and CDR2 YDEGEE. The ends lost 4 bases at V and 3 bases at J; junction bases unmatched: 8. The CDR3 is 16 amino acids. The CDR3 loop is CASSGWGLADKETQYF. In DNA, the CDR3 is TGTGCCAGCAGCGGCTGGGGACTAGCGGATAAAGAGACCCAGTACTTC.

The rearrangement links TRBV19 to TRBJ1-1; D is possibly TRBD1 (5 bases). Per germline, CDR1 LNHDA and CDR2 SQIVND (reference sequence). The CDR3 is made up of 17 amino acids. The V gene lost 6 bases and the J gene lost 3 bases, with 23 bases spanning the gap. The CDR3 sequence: CASRLAGIPREDTEAFF. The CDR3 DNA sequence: TGTGCCAGTAGACTAGCAGGGATACCCCGGGAAGACACTGAAGCTTTCTTT.

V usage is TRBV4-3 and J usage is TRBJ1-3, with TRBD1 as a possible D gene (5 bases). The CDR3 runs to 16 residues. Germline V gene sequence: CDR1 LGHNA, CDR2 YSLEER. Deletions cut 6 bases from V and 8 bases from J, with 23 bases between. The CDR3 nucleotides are TGCGCCAGCAGACGAACGACAGTAACCTACACTGACACCATATATTTT. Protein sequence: CASRRTTVTYTDTIYF.

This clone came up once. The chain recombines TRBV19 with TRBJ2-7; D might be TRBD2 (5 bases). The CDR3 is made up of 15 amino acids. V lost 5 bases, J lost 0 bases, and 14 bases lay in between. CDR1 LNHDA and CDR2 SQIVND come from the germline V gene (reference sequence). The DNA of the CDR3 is TGTGCCAGTAGTCTAAGCGGCCACAGCTCCTACGAGCAGTACTTC. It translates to CASSLSGHSSYEQYF.

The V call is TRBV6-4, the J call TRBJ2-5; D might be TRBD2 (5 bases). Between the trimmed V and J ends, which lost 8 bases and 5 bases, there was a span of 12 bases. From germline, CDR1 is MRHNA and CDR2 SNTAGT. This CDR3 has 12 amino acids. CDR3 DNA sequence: TGTGCCAGCCCGAGGGTAGGGGAGACCCAGTACTTC. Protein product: CASPRVGETQYF.

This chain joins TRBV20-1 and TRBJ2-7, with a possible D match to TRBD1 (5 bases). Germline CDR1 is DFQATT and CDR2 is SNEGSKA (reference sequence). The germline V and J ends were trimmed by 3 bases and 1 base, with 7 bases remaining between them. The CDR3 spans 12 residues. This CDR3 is CSASRGSYEQYF. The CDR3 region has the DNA TGCAGTGCTAGTAGGGGATCCTACGAGCAGTACTTC.

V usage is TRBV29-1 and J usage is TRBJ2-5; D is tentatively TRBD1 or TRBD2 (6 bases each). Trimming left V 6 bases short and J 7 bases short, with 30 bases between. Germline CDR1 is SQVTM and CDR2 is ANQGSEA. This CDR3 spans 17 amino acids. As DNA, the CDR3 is TGCAGCGTGGACAGAGGGCTGGGTTTGGGGGGACGTGTGACCCAGTACTTC. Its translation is CSVDRGLGLGGRVTQYF.

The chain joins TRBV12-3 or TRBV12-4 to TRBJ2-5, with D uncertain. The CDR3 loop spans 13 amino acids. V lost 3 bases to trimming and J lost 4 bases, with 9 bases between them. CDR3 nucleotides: TGTGCCAGCAGTTTTCCCCTCAGAGAGACCCAGTACTTC. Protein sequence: CASSFPLRETQYF.

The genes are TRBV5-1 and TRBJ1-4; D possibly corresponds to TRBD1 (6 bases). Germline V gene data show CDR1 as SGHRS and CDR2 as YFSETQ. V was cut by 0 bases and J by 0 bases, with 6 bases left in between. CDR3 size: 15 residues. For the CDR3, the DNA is TGCGCCAGCAGCTTGGGACAGGCAACTAATGAAAAACTGTTTTTT. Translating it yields CASSLGQATNEKLFF.

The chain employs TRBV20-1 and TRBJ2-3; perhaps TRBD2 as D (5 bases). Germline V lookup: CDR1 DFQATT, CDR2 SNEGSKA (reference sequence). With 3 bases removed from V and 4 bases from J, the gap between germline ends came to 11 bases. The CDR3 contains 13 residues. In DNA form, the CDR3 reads TGCAGTGCTAGTTCCGTGCGGGCAGATACGCAGTATTTT. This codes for CSASSVRADTQYF.

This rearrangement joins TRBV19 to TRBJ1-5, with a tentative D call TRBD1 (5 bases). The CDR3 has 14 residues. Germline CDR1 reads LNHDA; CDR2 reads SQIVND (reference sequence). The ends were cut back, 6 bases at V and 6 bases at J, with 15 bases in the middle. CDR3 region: CASSERGSRQPQHF. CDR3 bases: TGTGCCAGTAGCGAAAGGGGCTCTCGTCAGCCCCAGCATTTT. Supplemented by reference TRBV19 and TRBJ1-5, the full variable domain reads DGGITQSPKYLFRKEGQNVTLSCEQNLNHDAMYWYRQDPGQGLRLIYYSQIVNDFQKGDIAEGYSVSREKKESFPLTVTSAQKNPTAFYLCASSERGSRQPQHFGDGTRLSIL.

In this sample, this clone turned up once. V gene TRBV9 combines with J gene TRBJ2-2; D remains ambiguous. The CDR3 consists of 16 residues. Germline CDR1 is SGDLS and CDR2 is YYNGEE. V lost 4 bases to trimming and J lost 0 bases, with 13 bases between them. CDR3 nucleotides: TGTGCCAGCAGCCCTCGACCGAGTACGAACACCGGGGAGCTGTTTTTT. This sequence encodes CASSPRPSTNTGELFF.

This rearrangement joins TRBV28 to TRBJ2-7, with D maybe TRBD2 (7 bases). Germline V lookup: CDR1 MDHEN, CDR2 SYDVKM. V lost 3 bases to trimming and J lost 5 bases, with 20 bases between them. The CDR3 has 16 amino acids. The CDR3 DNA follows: TGTGCCAGCAGTTTGAGCGCGGCAGGGGAGGGGGACGAGCAGTACTTC. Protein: CASSLSAAGEGDEQYF.

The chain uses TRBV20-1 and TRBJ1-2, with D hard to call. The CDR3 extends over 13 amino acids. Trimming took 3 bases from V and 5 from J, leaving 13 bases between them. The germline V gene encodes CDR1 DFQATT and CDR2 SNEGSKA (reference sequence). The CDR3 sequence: CSASVAGSYGYTF. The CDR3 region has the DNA TGCAGTGCTAGTGTGGCAGGTTCGTATGGCTACACCTTC.

CDR3 sequence (DNA): TGCAGCGTTGAGACGTCCGGGACCCAAGAGACCCAGTACTTC. Its translation is CSVETSGTQETQYF. The chain carries TRBV29-1 and TRBJ2-5; D assignment may be TRBD1 or TRBD2 (5 bases each). The germline V and J ends were trimmed by 3 bases and 1 base, with 12 bases remaining between them. This CDR3 is built from 14 residues. CDR1 is SQVTM, CDR2 ANQGSEA, per germline.

In DNA, the CDR3 is TGTGCCAGTAGTCGCTGGAGCTCTGGAAACACCATATATTTT. Protein sequence: CASSRWSSGNTIYF. This chain uses TRBV19 with TRBJ1-3, with D hard to call. CDR3 length equals 14 residues. Germline V gene lookup returns CDR1 LNHDA and CDR2 SQIVND (reference sequence). V gave up 5 bases and J gave up 0 bases, with 8 bases separating them.

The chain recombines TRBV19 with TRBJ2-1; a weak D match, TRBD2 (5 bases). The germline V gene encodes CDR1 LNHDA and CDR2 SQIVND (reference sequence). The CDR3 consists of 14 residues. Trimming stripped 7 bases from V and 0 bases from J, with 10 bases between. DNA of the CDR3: TGTGCCAGTAACATGGGGAGCTCCTACAATGAGCAGTTCTTC. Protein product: CASNMGSSYNEQFF. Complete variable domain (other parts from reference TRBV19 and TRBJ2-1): DGGITQSPKYLFRKEGQNVTLSCEQNLNHDAMYWYRQDPGQGLRLIYYSQIVNDFQKGDIAEGYSVSREKKESFPLTVTSAQKNPTAFYLCASNMGSSYNEQFFGPGTRLTVL.

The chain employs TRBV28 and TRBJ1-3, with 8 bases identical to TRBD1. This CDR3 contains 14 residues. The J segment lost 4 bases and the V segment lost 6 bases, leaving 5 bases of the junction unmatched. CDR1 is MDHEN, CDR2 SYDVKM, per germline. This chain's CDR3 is CASSVTGGGNTIYF. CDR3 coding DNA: TGTGCCAGCAGCGTAACAGGGGGAGGAAACACCATATATTTT. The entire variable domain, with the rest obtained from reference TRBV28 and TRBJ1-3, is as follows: DVKVTQSSRYLVKRTGEKVFLECVQDMDHENMFWYRQDPGLGLRLIYFSYDVKMKEKGDIPEGYSVSREKKERFSLILESASTNQTSMYLCASSVTGGGNTIYFGEGSWLTVV.

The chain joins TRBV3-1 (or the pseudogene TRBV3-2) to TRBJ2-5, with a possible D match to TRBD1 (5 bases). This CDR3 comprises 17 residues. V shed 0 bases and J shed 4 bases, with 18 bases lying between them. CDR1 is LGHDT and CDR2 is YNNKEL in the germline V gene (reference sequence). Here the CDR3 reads CASSQDIARAGLETQYF. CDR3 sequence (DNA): TGTGCCAGCAGCCAAGATATAGCCAGGGCCGGATTAGAGACCCAGTACTTC.

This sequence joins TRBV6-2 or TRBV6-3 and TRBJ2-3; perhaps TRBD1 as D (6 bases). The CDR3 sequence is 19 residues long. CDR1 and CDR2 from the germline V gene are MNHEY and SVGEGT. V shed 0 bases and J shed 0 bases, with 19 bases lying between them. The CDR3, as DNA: TGTGCCAGCAGTTACTCGATAAAACAGGGCGCAACTAGCACAGATACGCAGTATTTT. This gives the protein CASSYSIKQGATSTDTQYF.

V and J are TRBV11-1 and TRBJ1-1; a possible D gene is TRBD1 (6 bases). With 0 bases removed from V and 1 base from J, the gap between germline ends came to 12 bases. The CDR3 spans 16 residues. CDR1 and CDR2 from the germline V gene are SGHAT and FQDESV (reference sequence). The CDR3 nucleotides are TGTGCCAGCAGCTTAGCGGGTAGGGGGGAGAACACTGAAGCTTTCTTT. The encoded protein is CASSLAGRGENTEAFF.

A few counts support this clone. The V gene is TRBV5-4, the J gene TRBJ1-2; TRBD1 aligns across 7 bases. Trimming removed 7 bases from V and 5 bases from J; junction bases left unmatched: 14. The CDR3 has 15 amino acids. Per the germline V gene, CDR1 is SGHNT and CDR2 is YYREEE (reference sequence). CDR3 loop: CASSPGGQKVYGYTF. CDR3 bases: TGTGCCAGCTCACCTGGGGGACAGAAAGTTTATGGCTACACCTTC.

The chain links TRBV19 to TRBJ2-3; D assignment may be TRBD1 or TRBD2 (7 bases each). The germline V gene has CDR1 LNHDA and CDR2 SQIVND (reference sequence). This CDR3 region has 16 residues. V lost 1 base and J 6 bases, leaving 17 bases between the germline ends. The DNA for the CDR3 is TGTGCCAGTAGTATAGGCCTGGGGGGGACAGTGGATACGCAGTATTTT. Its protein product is CASSIGLGGTVDTQYF.